A selection of T cell receptor beta chains follows, all from one sample in a study of beta chain features in type 1 diabetes. Here immunoSEQ multiplex PCR was the method, and the copy in TCRdb shows in-frame clones only, minus some. This sample has almost 350,000 clones, with about a tenth found just once. The material sequenced was central memory CD4+ T cells from blood. The receptor source for this set is a man aged 25 to 45 with type 1 diabetes. The CDR3 runs from the conserved cysteine through the conserved F or W. D genes are given only for firm matches. A row's size may be missing; if present it is once, few, many or a size class.

TRBJ2-7	TRBD1	-	16	TRBV28	CASSPGGQGLFNEQYF	TGTGCCAGCAGTCCCGGTGGACAGGGACTTTTTAACGAGCAGTACTTC
TRBJ2-7	-	many	15	TRBV5-1	CASSPRDSRANEQYF	TGCGCCAGCAGCCCCCGGGACTCTAGAGCCAACGAGCAGTACTTC
TRBJ1-2	TRBD1	-	15	TRBV18	CASSDTGDANYGYTF	TGTGCCAGCTCTGATACAGGGGATGCTAACTATGGCTACACCTTC
TRBJ1-5	-	few	15	TRBV18	CASSPEVTVNQPQHF	TGTGCCAGCTCACCAGAGGTCACAGTCAATCAGCCCCAGCATTTT
TRBJ2-7	TRBD2	few	15	TRBV4-3	CASSQNTGGVYEQYF	TGCGCCAGCAGCCAAAATACGGGGGGAGTCTACGAGCAGTACTTC
TRBJ2-7	TRBD2	-	13	TRBV27	CASRKDGGTKQYF	TGTGCCAGCAGGAAAGACGGAGGGACTAAGCAGTACTTC
TRBJ2-7	TRBD1	few	18	TRBV19	CASSIDLFGTGGTYEQYF	TGTGCCAGTAGTATAGATCTTTTCGGGACAGGGGGCACCTACGAGCAGTACTTC
TRBJ2-3	TRBD1	-	13	TRBV7-2	CASSPDRGDTQYF	TGTGCCAGCAGCCCTGACAGGGGAGATACGCAGTATTTT
TRBJ2-7	TRBD1	few	15	TRBV5-4	CASSSARDRDHEQYF	TGTGCCAGCAGCTCGGCGCGGGACAGGGACCACGAGCAGTACTTC
TRBJ2-4	TRBD2	many	15	TRBV7-8	CASSPAGGSGNIQYF	TGTGCCAGCAGCCCAGCGGGGGGGTCCGGGAACATTCAGTACTTC
TRBJ2-4	-	-	11	TRBV5-6	CASSSGQLQYF	TGTGCCAGCAGCTCAGGACAACTTCAGTACTTC
TRBJ2-1	TRBD2	-	18	TRBV14	CASSQDQLAGVILGEQFF	TGTGCCAGCAGCCAAGATCAACTAGCGGGGGTAATATTGGGTGAGCAGTTCTTC
TRBJ1-3	-	few	15	TRBV15	CATSRDPNSGNTIYF	TGTGCCACCAGCAGAGATCCCAACTCTGGAAACACCATATATTTT
TRBJ1-1	TRBD1	-	14	TRBV5-1	CASSWDSLDTEAFF	TGCGCCAGCAGTTGGGACAGTTTAGACACTGAAGCTTTCTTT
TRBJ1-1	-	few	13	TRBV18	CASSLQGSAEAFF	TGTGCCAGCTCACTCCAGGGTAGCGCTGAAGCTTTCTTT
TRBJ2-6	-	-	16	TRBV5-1	CASSSGAASGANVLTF	TGCGCCAGCAGCTCCGGGGCAGCCTCTGGGGCCAACGTCCTGACTTTC
TRBJ2-5	TRBD2	few	16	TRBV5-1	CASSATSGGHSETQYF	TGCGCCAGCAGCGCGACTAGCGGGGGGCATTCAGAGACCCAGTACTTC
TRBJ2-3	-	many	12	TRBV28	CASSLVGSTQYF	TGTGCCAGCAGTCTGGTGGGGTCTACGCAGTATTTT
TRBJ1-2	-	few	14	TRBV15	CATSRESSGYGYTF	TGTGCCACCAGCAGAGAGTCTTCGGGTTATGGCTACACCTTC
TRBJ1-4	TRBD1	few	14	TRBV27	CASSRDRSREKLFF	TGTGCCAGCAGTAGGGACAGAAGTAGGGAAAAACTGTTTTTT
TRBJ2-3	TRBD2	-	16	TRBV7-8	CASSLLAGGLTDTQYF	TGTGCCAGCAGCTTATTAGCGGGGGGGCTAACAGATACGCAGTATTTT
TRBJ2-5	-	-	14	TRBV7-9	CASSSIPGQETQYF	TGTGCCAGCAGCTCGATTCCGGGCCAAGAGACCCAGTACTTC
TRBJ2-5	-	few	16	TRBV11-2	CASSLTWQGGQETQYF	TGTGCCAGCAGTCTTACATGGCAGGGAGGACAAGAGACCCAGTACTTC
TRBJ2-7	-	-	13	TRBV29-1	CSVETSNSYEQYF	TGCAGCGTTGAAACCTCGAACTCCTACGAGCAGTACTTC
TRBJ2-3	-	few	13	TRBV9	CASSVADGDTQYF	TGTGCCAGCAGCGTAGCTGACGGAGATACGCAGTATTTT
TRBJ1-6	-	few	16	TRBV7-2	CASSLERVTNNSPLHF	TGTGCCAGCAGCTTAGAGAGGGTGACGAATAATTCACCCCTCCACTTT
TRBJ2-1	-	few	14	TRBV7-9	CASSLVGGGNEQFF	TGTGCCAGCAGCTTAGTGGGGGGAGGCAATGAGCAGTTCTTC
TRBJ1-1	TRBD1	few	18	TRBV7-9	CASSLSQRQTGASTEAFF	TGTGCCAGCAGCTTGTCGCAGCGTCAGACAGGGGCAAGCACTGAAGCTTTCTTT
TRBJ2-7	-	-	12	TRBV11-3	CASSSSFYEQYF	TGTGCCAGCAGCTCGTCCTTCTACGAGCAGTACTTC
TRBJ1-2	-	few	12	TRBV18	CASSPPGGGYTF	TGTGCCAGCTCACCACCAGGGGGAGGCTACACCTTC
TRBJ1-1	-	few	14	TRBV6-6	CASRWDTANTEAFF	TGTGCCAGCAGGTGGGACACCGCGAACACTGAAGCTTTCTTT
TRBJ2-7	-	few	14	TRBV25-1	CASSWRQGPYEQYF	TGTGCCAGCAGCTGGCGTCAGGGACCCTACGAGCAGTACTTC
TRBJ2-7	-	-	17	TRBV29-1	CSPGRATRDSKSYEQYF	TGCAGCCCTGGGAGGGCAACCCGGGACAGCAAGTCCTACGAGCAGTACTTC
TRBJ2-5	TRBD2	few	18	TRBV5-1	CASSFRPSGGGKQETQYF	TGCGCCAGCAGCTTTCGGCCTAGCGGGGGAGGTAAACAAGAGACCCAGTACTTC
TRBJ2-1	TRBD1	-	15	TRBV19	CASSIRDRDGNEQFF	TGTGCCAGTAGTATCCGGGACAGGGACGGCAATGAGCAGTTCTTC
TRBJ2-2	TRBD2	few	15	TRBV18	CASSLSGSDTGELFF	TGTGCCAGCTCCCTTAGCGGGTCCGACACCGGGGAGCTGTTTTTT
TRBJ1-2	TRBD1	many	15	TRBV10-3	CAISPGTGGNYGYTF	TGTGCCATCAGTCCCGGGACAGGGGGCAACTATGGCTACACCTTC
TRBJ1-4	-	few	15	TRBV2	CASSPTGRDNEKLFF	TGTGCCAGCAGCCCGACGGGGCGTGATAATGAAAAACTGTTTTTT
TRBJ1-1	-	-	14	TRBV5-1	CASSFRAANTEAFF	TGCGCCAGCAGCTTCCGGGCAGCGAACACTGAAGCTTTCTTT
TRBJ1-2	TRBD1	few	12	TRBV7-2	CASSRTGSGYTF	TGTGCCAGCAGCCGGACAGGGTCTGGCTACACCTTC
TRBJ1-5	-	-	14	TRBV2	CASSLEGREQPQHF	TGTGCCAGCAGTTTGGAAGGGAGGGAACAGCCCCAGCATTTT
TRBJ1-2	TRBD1	-	15	TRBV5-1	CASSPTGASIYGYTF	TGCGCCAGCAGCCCGACAGGGGCGTCGATCTATGGCTACACCTTC
TRBJ2-1	-	few	14	TRBV9	CASSTSGDYNEQFF	TGTGCCAGCAGCACCTCAGGGGACTACAATGAGCAGTTCTTC
TRBJ1-2	-	-	14	TRBV9	CASSVDFRGGGYTF	TGTGCCAGCAGCGTAGATTTCCGAGGAGGCGGCTACACCTTC
TRBJ2-1	-	-	14	TRBV11-2	CASYGGTYSNEQFF	TGTGCCAGCTACGGGGGAACTTATTCCAATGAGCAGTTCTTC
TRBJ1-1	-	-	13	TRBV18	CASSPPTLGVAFF	TGTGCCAGCTCACCACCGACCTTAGGGGTGGCTTTCTTT
TRBJ2-1	TRBD2	few	16	TRBV9	CACSVGSGGDYHEQFF	TGTGCCTGCAGCGTAGGTAGCGGGGGGGACTACCATGAGCAGTTCTTC
TRBJ2-1	-	few	14	TRBV5-1	CASSWGDSYNEQFF	TGCGCCAGCAGCTGGGGGGACAGCTACAATGAGCAGTTCTTC
TRBJ2-1	-	-	14	TRBV12-1	CASTQGRTYNEQFF	TGTGCCAGCACCCAAGGACGGACGTACAATGAGCAGTTCTTC
TRBJ2-5	-	-	11	TRBV20-1	CSASSGETQYF	TGCAGTGCTAGTAGTGGGGAGACCCAGTACTTC
TRBJ2-5	TRBD1	-	16	TRBV6-6	CASSYGGTGGTATQYF	TGTGCCAGCAGTTACGGGGGGACAGGGGGCACGGCGACCCAGTACTTC
TRBJ1-6	-	few	15	TRBV11-2	CASSLAGQVHSPLHF	TGTGCCAGCAGCTTAGCCGGGCAGGTACATTCACCCCTCCACTTT